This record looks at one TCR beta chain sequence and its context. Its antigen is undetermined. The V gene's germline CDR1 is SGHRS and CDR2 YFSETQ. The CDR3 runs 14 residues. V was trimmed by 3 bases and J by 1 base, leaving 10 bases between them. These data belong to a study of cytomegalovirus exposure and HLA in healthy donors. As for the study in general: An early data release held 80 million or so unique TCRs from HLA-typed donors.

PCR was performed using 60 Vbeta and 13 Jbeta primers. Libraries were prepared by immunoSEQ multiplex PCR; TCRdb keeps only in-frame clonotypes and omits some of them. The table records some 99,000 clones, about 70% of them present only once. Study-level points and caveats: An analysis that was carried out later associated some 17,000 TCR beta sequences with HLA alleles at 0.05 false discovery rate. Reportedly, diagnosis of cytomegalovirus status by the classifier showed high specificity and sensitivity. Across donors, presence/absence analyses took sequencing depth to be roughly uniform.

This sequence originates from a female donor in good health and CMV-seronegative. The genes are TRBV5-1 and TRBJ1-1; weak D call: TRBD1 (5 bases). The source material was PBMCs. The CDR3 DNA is TGCGCCAGCAGCTCCAGACAGCGGAACACTGAAGCTTTCTTT. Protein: CASSSRQRNTEAFF.